Listed below are T cell receptor beta chains from one sample, sequenced in a study of graft-versus-host responses after intestinal transplantation. For these receptors, no antigen is known. The assay was immunoSEQ multiplex PCR, and TCRdb's table has in-frame clones only and misses some. Counted here are under 85,000 clones, roughly 88% occurring once; the ten biggest clones make up approximately 1.3%. Sample: unstimulated CD8+ T cells sorted from spleen or lymph node cells, taken before intestinal transplant. The receptor set was obtained from a human donor who received an intestinal transplant. CDR3s include the opening cysteine and the closing phenylalanine or tryptophan. Fields, in order: clone size, D gene, V gene, J gene, CDR3 protein, CDR3 DNA. D genes are given only for firm matches. Part of the rows lack a size; the others show once, few, many or a class for expanded clones.

>NA|NA|TRBV27|TRBJ1-1
CASHLGAMNTEAFF
TGTGCCAGTCACCTGGGGGCCATGAACACTGAAGCTTTCTTT
>once|TRBD1|TRBV5-1|TRBJ2-7
CASSGTGEYEQYF
TGCGCCAGCAGCGGAACAGGGGAGTACGAGCAGTACTTC
>NA|NA|TRBV27|TRBJ1-3
CASSIPRWGPSGNTIYF
TGTGCCAGCAGCATACCGCGCTGGGGCCCCTCTGGAAACACCATATATTTT
>NA|NA|TRBV2|TRBJ2-1
CASSEGSVPPYNEQFF
TGTGCCAGCAGTGAAGGTTCAGTTCCTCCCTACAATGAGCAGTTCTTC
>once|TRBD2|TRBV4-1|TRBJ2-7
CASSQDFFASGTTYEQYF
TGCGCCAGCAGCCAAGATTTTTTCGCTAGCGGTACCACCTACGAGCAGTACTTC
>NA|NA|TRBV6-5|TRBJ2-7
CASSGAQGTPYEQYF
TGTGCCAGCAGTGGGGCCCAGGGGACCCCCTACGAGCAGTACTTC
>NA|NA|TRBV5-1|TRBJ1-4
CASSPDSPNEKLFF
TGCGCCAGCAGCCCGGACAGCCCTAATGAAAAACTGTTTTTC
>NA|NA|TRBV9|TRBJ1-6
CASGGAEFHVNSPLHF
TGTGCCAGCGGAGGAGCGGAATTCCACGTCAATTCACCCCTCCACTTT
>NA|NA|TRBV9|TRBJ2-7
CASSPSGEGSEQYF
TGTGCCAGCAGCCCATCAGGGGAGGGATCCGAGCAGTACTTC
>NA|NA|TRBV5-1|TRBJ2-7
CASSLAFLGQDEQYF
TGCGCCAGCAGCTTGGCCTTTTTGGGCCAGGACGAGCAGTACTTC
>few|NA|TRBV6-5|TRBJ2-7
CASSYAGKTYEQYF
TGTGCCAGCAGTTACGCAGGGAAAACCTACGAGCAGTACTTC
>NA|NA|TRBV7-9|TRBJ2-1
CASSLSFGVREQFF
TGTGCCAGCAGCTTATCTTTCGGGGTTCGTGAGCAGTTCTTC
>NA|NA|TRBV7-7|TRBJ2-3
CASSLDGGTDTQYF
TGTGCTAGCAGTTTAGACGGCGGAACAGATACGCAGTATTTT
>NA|NA|TRBV19|TRBJ1-2
CASSDSSGYTF
TGTGCCAGTTCGGACAGTTCCGGCTACACCTTC
>medium-sized|NA|TRBV4-2|TRBJ1-2
CASSQDGVVNYGYTF
TGTGCCAGCAGCCAAGACGGGGTAGTCAACTATGGCTACACCTTC
>NA|TRBD1|TRBV18|TRBJ2-2
CASSPDGTVANTGELFF
TGTGCCAGCTCACCGGACGGGACAGTCGCGAACACCGGGGAGCTGTTTTTT
>NA|TRBD1|TRBV11-2|TRBJ1-1
CASSRTGGGTEAFF
TGTGCCAGCAGCCGCACAGGGGGGGGTACTGAAGCTTTCTTT
>NA|NA|TRBV6-5|TRBJ2-7
CASSYSRAPTYEQYF
TGTGCCAGCAGTTACTCGAGAGCCCCTACCTACGAGCAGTACTTC
>NA|NA|TRBV7-8|TRBJ2-5
CASSGLGRGGPHLIEETQYF
TGTGCCAGCAGCGGATTGGGGCGCGGGGGCCCGCACCTGATAGAAGAGACCCAGTACTTC
>NA|NA|TRBV19|TRBJ1-2
CASSSGPDGYTF
TGTGCCAGTAGTTCAGGGCCGGACGGCTACACCTTC
>NA|TRBD1|TRBV14|TRBJ1-2
CASSPRGQGRAYGYTF
TGTGCCAGCAGCCCTAGGGGGCAGGGGCGAGCCTATGGCTACACCTTC